This TCR beta chain was captured by sequencing in a study of blood T cell repertoires in COVID-19. For the study at large: Both acute and convalescent COVID-19 samples were obtained from the United States, Italy and Spain. In each case, the material was cDNA or gDNA derived from T cells, B-cell-depleted T cells, or PBMCs.

The CDR3 loop spans 17 amino acids. With 0 bases removed from V and 3 bases from J, the gap between germline ends came to 15 bases. Germline lookup yields CDR1 LGHDT and CDR2 YNNKEL (reference sequence). In the source study's methods: Amplified reference gene primers provided the basis for estimating nucleated cell counts. Sequencing was performed with immunoSEQ multiplex PCR; in TCRdb, only in-frame clones are kept and a portion is missing. From that table come the V and J calls and clone size; the DNA was used to work out D and trimming. The sample contains 160,000 or so clones, around 89% of which appear only once. This clone was recorded once.

V gene TRBV3-1 (or the pseudogene TRBV3-2) combines with J gene TRBJ2-1, with D possibly TRBD1 on 7 matching bases. The TCR originated in a man between 60 and 75 years old with acute or convalescent COVID-19. Sequenced sample: peripheral blood. In DNA, the CDR3 is TGTGCCAGCAGCCAAGAAGGGGGGACAGCCTTCTACAATGAGCAGTTCTTC. This sequence encodes CASSQEGGTAFYNEQFF.